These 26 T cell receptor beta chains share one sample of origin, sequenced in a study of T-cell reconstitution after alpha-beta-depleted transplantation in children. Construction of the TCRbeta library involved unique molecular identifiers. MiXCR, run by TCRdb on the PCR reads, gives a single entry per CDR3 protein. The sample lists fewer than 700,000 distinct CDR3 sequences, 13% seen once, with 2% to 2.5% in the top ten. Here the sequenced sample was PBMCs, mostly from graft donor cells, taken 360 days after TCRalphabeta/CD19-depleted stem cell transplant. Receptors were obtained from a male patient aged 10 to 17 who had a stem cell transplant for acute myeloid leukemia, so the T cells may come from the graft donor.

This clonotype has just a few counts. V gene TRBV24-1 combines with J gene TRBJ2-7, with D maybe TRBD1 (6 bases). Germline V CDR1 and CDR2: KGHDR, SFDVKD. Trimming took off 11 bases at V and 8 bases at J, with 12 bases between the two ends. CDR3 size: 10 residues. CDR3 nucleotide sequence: TGTGCCAACCGAGGGACAAAGCAGTACTTC. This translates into CANRGTKQYF.

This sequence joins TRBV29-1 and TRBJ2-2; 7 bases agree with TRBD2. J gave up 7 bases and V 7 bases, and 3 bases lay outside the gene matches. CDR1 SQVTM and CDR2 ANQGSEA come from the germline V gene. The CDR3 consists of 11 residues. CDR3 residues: CSGEGYGELFF. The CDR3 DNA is TGCAGCGGGGAGGGATACGGGGAGCTGTTTTTT.

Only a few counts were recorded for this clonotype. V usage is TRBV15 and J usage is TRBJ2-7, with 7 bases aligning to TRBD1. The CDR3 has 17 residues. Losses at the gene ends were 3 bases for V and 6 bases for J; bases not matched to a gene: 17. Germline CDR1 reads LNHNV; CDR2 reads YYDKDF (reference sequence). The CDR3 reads CATSRLSTPDRSSEQYF. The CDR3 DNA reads TGTGCCACCAGCAGGCTGAGTACTCCGGACAGGTCCAGCGAGCAGTACTTC.

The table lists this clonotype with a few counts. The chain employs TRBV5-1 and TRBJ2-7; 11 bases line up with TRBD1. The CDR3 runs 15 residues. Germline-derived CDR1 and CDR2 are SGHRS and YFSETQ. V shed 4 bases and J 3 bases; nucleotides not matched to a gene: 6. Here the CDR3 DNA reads TGCGCCAGCAGCCCGGGGGGGACAGGGGGCTACGAGCAGTACTTC. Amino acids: CASSPGGTGGYEQYF.

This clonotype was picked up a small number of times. This chain's CDR3 is CSARRGLLTDTQYF. The CDR3 DNA reads TGCAGTGCTAGGAGGGGGCTCCTCACAGATACGCAGTATTTT. The chain employs TRBV20-1 and TRBJ2-3; the match to TRBD1 covers 7 bases. Germline CDR1 reads DFQATT; CDR2 reads SNEGSKA (reference sequence). The CDR3 is 14 amino acids. J lost 2 bases, V lost 3 bases, and 5 bases had no gene match.

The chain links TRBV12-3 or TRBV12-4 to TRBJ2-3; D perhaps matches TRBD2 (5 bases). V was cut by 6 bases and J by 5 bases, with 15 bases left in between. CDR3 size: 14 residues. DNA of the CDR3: TGTGCCAGCAGCCGCTCGGGATCGGGAGATACGCAGTATTTT. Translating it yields CASSRSGSGDTQYF.

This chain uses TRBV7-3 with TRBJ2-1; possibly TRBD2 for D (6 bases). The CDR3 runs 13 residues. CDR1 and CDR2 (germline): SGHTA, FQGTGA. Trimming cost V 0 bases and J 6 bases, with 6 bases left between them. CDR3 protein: CASSLTTSNEQFF. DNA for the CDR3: TGTGCCAGCAGCTTAACGACTAGCAATGAGCAGTTCTTC.

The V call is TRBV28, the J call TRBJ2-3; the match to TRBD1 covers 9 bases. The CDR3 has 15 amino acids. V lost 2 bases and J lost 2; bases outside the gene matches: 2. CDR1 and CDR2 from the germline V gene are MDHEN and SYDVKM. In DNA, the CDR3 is TGTGCCAGCAGTTTAGGGACAGGGAACACAGATACGCAGTATTTT. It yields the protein CASSLGTGNTDTQYF.

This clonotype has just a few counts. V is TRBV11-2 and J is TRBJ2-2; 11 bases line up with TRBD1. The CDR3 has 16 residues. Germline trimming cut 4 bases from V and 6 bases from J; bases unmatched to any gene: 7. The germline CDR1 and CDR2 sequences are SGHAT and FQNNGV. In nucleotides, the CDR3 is TGTGCCAGCAGCTCAATCCGGGACAGGGGGTCCGGGGAGCTGTTTTTT. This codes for CASSSIRDRGSGELFF.

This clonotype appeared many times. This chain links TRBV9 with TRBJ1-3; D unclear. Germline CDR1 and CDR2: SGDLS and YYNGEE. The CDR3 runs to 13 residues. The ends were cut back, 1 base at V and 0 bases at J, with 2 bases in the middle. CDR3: CASSVNSGNTIYF. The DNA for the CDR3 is TGTGCCAGCAGCGTAAACTCTGGAAACACCATATATTTT.

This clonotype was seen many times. CDR3 nucleotides: TGTGCCAGCAGTGTGTGGGGACAGGGGGCGGAAGCTTTCTTT. The encoded protein is CASSVWGQGAEAFF. This chain joins TRBV12-3 or TRBV12-4 and TRBJ1-1; 12 bases fit TRBD1. The V and J ends lost 5 bases and 8 bases, in that order; junction bases with no gene match: 6. This CDR3 contains 14 residues.

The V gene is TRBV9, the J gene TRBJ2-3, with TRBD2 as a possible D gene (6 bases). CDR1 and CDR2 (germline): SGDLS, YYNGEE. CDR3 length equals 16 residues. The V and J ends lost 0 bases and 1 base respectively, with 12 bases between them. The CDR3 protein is CASSVAAREGTDTQYF. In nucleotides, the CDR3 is TGTGCCAGCAGCGTAGCGGCGCGGGAAGGCACAGATACGCAGTATTTT.

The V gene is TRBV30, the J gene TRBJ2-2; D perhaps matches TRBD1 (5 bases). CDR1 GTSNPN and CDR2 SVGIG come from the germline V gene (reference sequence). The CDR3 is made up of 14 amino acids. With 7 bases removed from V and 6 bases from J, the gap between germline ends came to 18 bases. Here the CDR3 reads CALRGRSKAGELFF. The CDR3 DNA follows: TGTGCCTTAAGGGGCAGGTCAAAGGCCGGGGAGCTGTTTTTT.

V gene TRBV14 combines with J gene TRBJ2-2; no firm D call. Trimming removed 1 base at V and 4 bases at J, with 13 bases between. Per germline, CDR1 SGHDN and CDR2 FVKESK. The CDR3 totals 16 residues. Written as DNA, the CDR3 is TGTGCCAGCAGCCAAGCTAGTAACGGGTTCACCGGGGAGCTGTTTTTT. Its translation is CASSQASNGFTGELFF.

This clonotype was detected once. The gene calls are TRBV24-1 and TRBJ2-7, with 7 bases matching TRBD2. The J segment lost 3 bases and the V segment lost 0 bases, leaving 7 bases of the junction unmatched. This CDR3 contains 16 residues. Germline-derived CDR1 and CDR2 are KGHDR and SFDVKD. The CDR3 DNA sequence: TGTGCCACCAGTGATTTGCGCGGGAGAGGCAACTACGAGCAGTACTTC. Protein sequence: CATSDLRGRGNYEQYF.

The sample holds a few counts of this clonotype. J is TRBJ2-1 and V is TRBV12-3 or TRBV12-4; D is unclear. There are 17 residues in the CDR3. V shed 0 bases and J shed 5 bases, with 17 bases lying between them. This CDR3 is CASSLALSLSYNNEQFF. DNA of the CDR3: TGTGCCAGCAGTTTAGCGTTGTCCTTGTCGTACAACAATGAGCAGTTCTTC.

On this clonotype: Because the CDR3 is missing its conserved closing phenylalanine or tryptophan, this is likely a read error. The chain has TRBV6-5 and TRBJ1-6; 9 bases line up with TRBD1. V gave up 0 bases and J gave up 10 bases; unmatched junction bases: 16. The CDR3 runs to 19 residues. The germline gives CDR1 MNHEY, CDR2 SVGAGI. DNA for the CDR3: TGTGCCAGCAGTTACTCGATTTGGGCGCCGGGACAGGGAGGATCACCCCTCCACTGT. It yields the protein CASSYSIWAPGQGGSPLHC.

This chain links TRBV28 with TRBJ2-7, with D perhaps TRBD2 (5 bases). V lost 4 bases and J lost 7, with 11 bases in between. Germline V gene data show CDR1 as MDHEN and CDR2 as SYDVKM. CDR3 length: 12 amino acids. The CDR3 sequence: CASSSYEREQYF. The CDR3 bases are TGTGCCAGCAGTTCCTATGAGCGGGAGCAGTACTTC.

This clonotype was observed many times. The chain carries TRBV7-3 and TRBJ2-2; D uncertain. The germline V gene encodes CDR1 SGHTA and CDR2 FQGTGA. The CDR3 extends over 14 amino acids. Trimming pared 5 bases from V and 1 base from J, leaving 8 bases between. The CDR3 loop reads CASSRTLNTGELFF. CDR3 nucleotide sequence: TGTGCCAGCAGCCGGACCCTGAACACCGGGGAGCTGTTTTTT.

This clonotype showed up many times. This CDR3 reads CASSWTGRPYEQYF. CDR3 DNA sequence: TGCGCCAGCAGCTGGACCGGTCGACCCTACGAGCAGTACTTC. The chain combines TRBV5-1 with TRBJ2-7, with D hard to call. The CDR3 is 14 residues long. In germline, CDR1 is SGHRS, CDR2 YFSETQ. V shed 3 bases and J shed 2 bases, with 12 bases lying between them.

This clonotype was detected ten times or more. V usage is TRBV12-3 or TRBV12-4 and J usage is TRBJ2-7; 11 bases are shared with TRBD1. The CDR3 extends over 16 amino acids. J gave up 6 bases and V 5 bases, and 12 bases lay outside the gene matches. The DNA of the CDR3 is TGTGCCAGCAGTGCCCAAACCGGGACAGGGGGTAGCGAGCAGTACTTC. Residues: CASSAQTGTGGSEQYF.

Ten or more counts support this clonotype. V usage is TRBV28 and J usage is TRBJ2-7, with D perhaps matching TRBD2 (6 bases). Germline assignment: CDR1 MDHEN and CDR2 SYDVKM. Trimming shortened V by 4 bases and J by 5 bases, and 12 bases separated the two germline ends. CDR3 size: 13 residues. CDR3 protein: CASSSGLPNEQYF. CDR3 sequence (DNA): TGTGCCAGCAGTTCGGGACTCCCTAACGAGCAGTACTTC.

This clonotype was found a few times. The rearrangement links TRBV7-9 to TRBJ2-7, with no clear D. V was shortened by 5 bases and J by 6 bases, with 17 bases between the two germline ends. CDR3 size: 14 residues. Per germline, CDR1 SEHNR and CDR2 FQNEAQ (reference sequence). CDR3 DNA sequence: TGTGCCAGCAGCCCCGTCCAAGTGGCAGGCGAGCAGTACTTC. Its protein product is CASSPVQVAGEQYF. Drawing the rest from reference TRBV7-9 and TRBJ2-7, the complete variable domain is DTGVSQNPRHKITKRGQNVTFRCDPISEHNRLYWYRQTLGQGPEFLTYFQNEAQLEKSRLLSDRFSAERPKGSFSTLEIQRTEQGDSAMYLCASSPVQVAGEQYFGPGTRLTVT.

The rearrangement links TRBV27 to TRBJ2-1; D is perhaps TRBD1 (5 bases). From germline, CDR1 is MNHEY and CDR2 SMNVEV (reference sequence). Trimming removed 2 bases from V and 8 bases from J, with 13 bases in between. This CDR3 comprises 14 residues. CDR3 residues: CASSLLGQGDEQFF. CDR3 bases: TGTGCCAGCAGTTTACTAGGTCAAGGGGATGAGCAGTTCTTC.

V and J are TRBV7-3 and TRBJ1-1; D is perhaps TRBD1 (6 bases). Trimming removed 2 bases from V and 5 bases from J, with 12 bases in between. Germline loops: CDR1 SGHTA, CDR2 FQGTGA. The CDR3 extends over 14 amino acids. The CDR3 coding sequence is TGTGCCAGCAGCTTACGGGGGCGGGGGACTGAAGCTTTCTTT. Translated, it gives CASSLRGRGTEAFF. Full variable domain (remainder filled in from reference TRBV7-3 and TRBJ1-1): GAGVSQTPSNKVTEKGKYVELRCDPISGHTALYWYRQSLGQGPEFLIYFQGTGAADDSGLPNDRFFAVRPEGSVSTLKIQRTERGDSAVYLCASSLRGRGTEAFFGQGTRLTVV.

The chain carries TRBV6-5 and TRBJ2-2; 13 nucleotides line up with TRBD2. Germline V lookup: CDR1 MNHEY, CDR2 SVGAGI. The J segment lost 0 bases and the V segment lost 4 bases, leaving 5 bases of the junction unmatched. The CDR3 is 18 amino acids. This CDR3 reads CASSSPGLAGPNTGELFF. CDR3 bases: TGTGCCAGCAGTTCCCCGGGACTAGCGGGACCGAACACCGGGGAGCTGTTTTTT.